The rows below give T cell receptor beta chains drawn from one sample of a study of blood T cells in healthy people across ages. One entry per CDR3 protein results from TCRdb running MiXCR on the 5' RACE reads. The data show around 1,800,000 distinct CDR3 sequences, more than 35% seen once. The sample was blood. These receptors were taken from a human donor in good health. Each CDR3 is given without its conserved first and last residue.

V	J	length	CDR3
TRBV7-2	TRBJ2-7	11	ASSTGRSYEQY
TRBV29-1	TRBJ1-4	11	SVRGQYNEKLF
TRBV20-1	TRBJ2-7	11	SALRANRNEQY
TRBV12-3/TRBV12-4	TRBJ1-1	17	ASSFDRDRVFVRGTEAF
TRBV15	TRBJ2-7	12	ATSRGLLNYEQY
TRBV7-2	TRBJ2-4	14	ASTIWRLGAKNIQY
TRBV10-3	TRBJ2-7	13	AISGLDNPAYEQY
TRBV4-1	TRBJ2-5	11	ASSQNWRETQY
TRBV24-1	TRBJ2-3	11	ATGDPVTDTQY
TRBV29-1	TRBJ1-1	9	SGDRDTEAF
TRBV11-2	TRBJ2-1	12	ASSSVISSNEQF
TRBV12-3/TRBV12-4	TRBJ2-5	13	ASSPPSGYGETQY
TRBV20-1	TRBJ1-1	13	SARERGRSWDQAF
TRBV14	TRBJ2-5	12	VSSQRLQQETQY
TRBV24-1	TRBJ1-2	10	ATSRGFYGYT
TRBV20-1	NA	12	GASLTLGRREQY
TRBV7-2	TRBJ1-5	13	ASSPSGTPDQPQH
TRBV29-1	TRBJ1-2	11	SVDDGPSGGYT
TRBV29-1	TRBJ1-1	10	SVTGWHTEAF
TRBV4-3	TRBJ2-1	14	ASSQDGVGGRDEQF
TRBV5-1	TRBJ2-1	12	ASSWSFGSNEQF
TRBV11-3	TRBJ1-1	12	ASSLASLNTEAF
TRBV20-1	TRBJ1-5	13	SARLSGQNNQPQH
TRBV7-2	TRBJ1-1	13	ASSLRGSSDTEAF
TRBV9	TRBJ1-2	11	ASSVSVRDGYT
TRBV20-1	TRBJ1-2	12	SARGGQGDYGYT
TRBV7-2	TRBJ1-2	12	ASSADGEGYGYT
TRBV7-6	TRBJ1-1	15	ASSLARRQRGNTEAF
TRBV7-9	TRBJ2-3	15	ASSLAIGRGVTDTQY
TRBV7-3	TRBJ2-3	13	ASSSNGVVTDTQY
TRBV4-2	TRBJ1-6	11	ASSLGMNSPLH
TRBV11-1	TRBJ1-1	11	ASSLRSRGTAF
TRBV2	TRBJ1-2	11	ATQDHQNYGYT
TRBV11-2	TRBJ2-1	14	ASSAVAGGAYNEQF
TRBV6-6	TRBJ2-7	12	ASTRSGGDYEQY
TRBV7-2	TRBJ2-5	12	ASNRGGPRETQY
TRBV11-2	TRBJ1-1	13	ASSLTLGRSTEAF
TRBV21-1	TRBJ2-7	14	ANSKKRGTGTYEQY
TRBV7-2	TRBJ1-1	12	ASSSGSANTEAF